These 11 T cell receptor beta chains were all obtained from the same sample, sequenced in a study of TET2 disruption in CD19-targeted CAR T cells. As to treatment: autologous CTL019 cells: CD19 CAR with 4-1BB and CD3 zeta domains. The antigens these receptors bind are not known. Using immunoSEQ multiplex PCR, the repertoire was profiled, and TCRdb retains in-frame clones only, with some absent. In all, the sample yields under 30,000 clones. Sequencing was performed on CD8- CAR+ T cells sorted from cultured blood T cells, taken for CD19 CAR T cell therapy. Subset indicated: CD8-negative CAR-positive T cells from the infusion product. The source is a man in his 70s with chronic lymphocytic leukemia.

As to this clone: The read ends 3 residues before the CDR3 terminus; that terminus is restored from the germline J gene. The chain links TRBV20-1 to TRBJ2-7, with D tentatively TRBD1 (5 bases). The CDR3 contains 12 residues. Germline CDR1 DFQATT, CDR2 SNEGSKA (reference sequence). V lost 1 base and J 1 base, leaving 5 bases between the germline ends. The CDR3 bases that were read are TGCAGTGCTAGAGGACAGTCCTACGAG. Residues: CSARGQSYE. The full-length CDR3 reads as CSARGQSYEQYF.

This clone ranks as medium-sized in terms of frequency. The read finishes 3 residues shy of the CDR3 end, and the germline J gene is used to complete it. J is TRBJ2-3 and V is TRBV19; 9 bases are shared with TRBD1. The CDR3 totals 13 residues. CDR1 and CDR2 from the germline V gene are LNHDA and SQIVND (reference sequence). CDR3 in amino acids: CASSQDRGTAQYF. The sequenced part of the CDR3 DNA is TGTGCCAGTAGCCAAGACAGGGGGACTGCG.

About this clone itself: The DNA ends 3 residues before the CDR3 does, and the rest of the CDR3 is filled in from the germline J gene. This chain links TRBV19 with TRBJ1-2; tentatively, D is TRBD1 (5 bases). This CDR3 spans 14 amino acids. Looked up from germline, CDR1 is LNHDA and CDR2 is SQIVND (reference sequence). CDR3 DNA, as far as it was read: TGTGCCAGTAGTATAGACGGCCCTATGAGGGGT. It is translated as CASSIDGPMRG. The complete CDR3 sequence is CASSIDGPMRGYTF.

A word on this clone: The read ends 3 residues shy of where the CDR3 ends; the end is completed using the germline J gene. The chain combines TRBV9 with TRBJ1-3, with 8 bases fitting TRBD1. V was pared by 3 bases and J by 4 bases, with 9 bases of the junction left unmatched. Germline V gives CDR1 SGDLS, CDR2 YYNGEE. This CDR3 contains 16 residues. The chain's CDR3 is CASSGGQEASGNTIYF. The part of the CDR3 DNA that was read is TGTGCCAGCAGCGGGGGACAGGAGGCCTCCGGAAACACC.

Worth noting for this clone: The missing CDR3 end, 3 residues past where the read stops, is filled in from the germline J gene. The chain employs TRBV6-1 and TRBJ2-7, with D tentatively TRBD2 (5 bases). Trimming cost V 4 bases and J 6 bases, with 19 bases left between them. The CDR3 is made up of 15 amino acids. Germline CDR1 MNHNS, CDR2 SASEGT. CDR3 bases read: TGTGCCAGCAGTGGGGCGGGTCCCGGCCGGCCCGAG. This encodes CASSGAGPGRPE. The CDR3 as a whole reads CASSGAGPGRPEQYF.

A word on this clone: The CDR3 extends 3 residues past the end of the read, so its final part is completed from the germline J gene. The same CDR3 also results from other DNA sequences found in this sample. The chain couples TRBV10-3 to TRBJ1-2, with TRBD1 matching over 8 bases. Trimming cost V 7 bases and J 1 base; bases outside gene matches: 8. The CDR3 covers 15 residues. From germline, CDR1 is ENHRY and CDR2 SYGVKD. The sequenced part of the CDR3 DNA is TGTGCCATCACAGGGCGAGGACAGGGTAACTATGGC. Its translation is CAITGRGQGNYG. The complete CDR3 sequence is CAITGRGQGNYGYTF.

For this clone: The read ends 3 residues early relative to the CDR3; the germline J gene fills the gap. The chain is built from TRBV7-9 and TRBJ1-2; 7 bases map to TRBD1. This CDR3 contains 15 residues. CDR1 and CDR2 from the germline V gene are SEHNR and FQNEAQ (reference sequence). The CDR3 is CASSAQGTATYDYTF. The DNA read from the CDR3 is TGTGCCAGCAGCGCCCAAGGGACAGCTACCTACGAC.

A word on this clone: Sequencing ends 3 residues short of the CDR3 end; the germline J gene provides the rest. The chain employs TRBV4-2 and TRBJ2-4, with 8 bases aligning to TRBD2. CDR1 and CDR2 from the germline V gene are LGHNA and YNFKEQ. The length of the CDR3 is 15 residues. The CDR3 bases that were read are TGTGCCAGCAGCCCCCGGGGGGGGGCGGATCAGCCT. This encodes CASSPRGGADQP. The whole CDR3 region reads CASSPRGGADQPQYF.

As to this clone: From the germline J gene comes the end of the CDR3, since the read stops 3 residues before it. The rearrangement links TRBV5-1 to TRBJ1-2; TRBD1 matches 10 bases. CDR1 is SGHRS and CDR2 is YFSETQ in the germline V gene. This CDR3 is built from 16 residues. Incomplete CDR3 DNA: TGCGCCAGCAGCGTCGGGACAGGGGTCGGGGGTAGCGGC. Protein: CASSVGTGVGGSG. The entire CDR3 reads CASSVGTGVGGSGYTF.

As regards this clone: The sequenced fragment ends 3 residues before the CDR3 boundary, so the rest is inferred from the germline J gene. The genes are TRBV5-4 and TRBJ1-1; weak D call: TRBD1 (5 bases). Trimming removed 4 bases from V and 2 bases from J, with 9 bases in between. Germline V gene lookup returns CDR1 SGHNT and CDR2 YYREEE (reference sequence). The length of the CDR3 is 13 residues. The CDR3: CASSGTKNTEAFF. CDR3 DNA, as far as it was read: TGTGCCAGCAGCGGGACTAAAAACACTGAA. The whole variable domain, remainder taken from reference TRBV5-4 and TRBJ1-1, is ETGVTQSPTHLIKTRGQQVTLRCSSQSGHNTVSWYQQALGQGPQFIFQYYREEENGRGNFPPRFSGLQFPNYSSELNVNALELDDSALYLCASSGTKNTEAFFGQGTRLTVV.

To note about this clone: The read ends 3 residues early relative to the CDR3; the germline J gene fills the gap. The V and J genes are TRBV11-2 and TRBJ2-4; the D is unclear. CDR1 SGHAT and CDR2 FQNNGV come from the germline V gene. This CDR3 comprises 13 residues. The CDR3 loop reads CASSLTPTQPQYF. Incomplete CDR3 DNA: TGTGCCAGCAGCCTAACCCCGACTCAGCCT.